This TCR beta chain was identified during a study of cytomegalovirus exposure and HLA in healthy donors. The CDR3 length is 14 residues. The trim removed 6 bases at V and 3 bases at J, leaving 6 bases unmatched. Germline V gives CDR1 LNHDA, CDR2 SQIVND (reference sequence). Primers: 60 Vbeta forward and 13 Jbeta reverse. The repertoire was sequenced with immunoSEQ multiplex PCR; TCRdb's copy has only in-frame clones and lacks some. The data contain approximately 190,000 clones, 80% of them singletons. This clonotype originated in a man in his forties in good health and CMV-seropositive. The chain is built from TRBV19 and TRBJ2-7, with 9 bases fitting TRBD1. Sequences were obtained from PBMCs. CDR3 in DNA: TGTGCCAGTAGGTCTGGACAGGGGATCTACGAGCAGTACTTC. It specifies CASRSGQGIYEQYF.